The 30 T cell receptor beta chains listed next were all sequenced from one sample in a study of T cells in Graves' hyperthyroidism and ophthalmopathy. Amplification of TCR beta CDR3 regions was performed using RNA transcripts as template. The primer set for the first-round RT-PCR of the TCR CDR3 was HTBI. MiXCR, applied by TCRdb to the multiplex PCR reads, yields one record per CDR3 protein. The sample yields approximately 400,000 distinct CDR3 sequences, roughly 20% seen once. The sequenced sample was blood. The receptors here all came from a young man with Graves' ophthalmopathy.

This clonotype was found a few times. The chain has TRBV19 and TRBJ1-1; D may be TRBD1 (6 bases). The germline CDR1 and CDR2 sequences are LNHDA and SQIVND (reference sequence). This CDR3 region has 13 residues. Trimming stripped 4 bases from V and 11 bases from J, with 17 bases between. This CDR3 reads CASSTTGGSIAFF. In DNA, the CDR3 is TGTGCCAGTAGTACAACCGGGGGCAGTATCGCTTTCTTT.

This clonotype was seen ten or more times. The genes are TRBV27 and TRBJ2-3, with unresolved D. The CDR3 loop spans 12 amino acids. The V gene's germline CDR1 is MNHEY and CDR2 SMNVEV (reference sequence). The germline V and J ends were trimmed by 0 bases and 4 bases, with 2 bases remaining between them. The CDR3 loop is CASSLSPDTQYF. In DNA, the CDR3 is TGTGCCAGCAGTTTATCCCCAGATACGCAGTATTTT.

This clonotype was observed at least ten times. J is TRBJ2-3 and V is TRBV27, with a weak D call TRBD2 (5 bases). Between the trimmed V and J ends, which lost 1 base and 1 base, there was a span of 6 bases. Per the germline V gene, CDR1 is MNHEY and CDR2 is SMNVEV (reference sequence). The CDR3 contains 14 residues. The CDR3 nucleotides read TGTGCCAGCAGTTTATGGCGGGGCACAGATACGCAGTATTTT. Protein: CASSLWRGTDTQYF.

V and J are TRBV5-1 and TRBJ1-2; the match to TRBD1 covers 7 bases. The CDR3 covers 13 residues. Per the germline V gene, CDR1 is SGHRS and CDR2 is YFSETQ. The V segment lost 5 bases and the J segment 3 bases; nucleotides outside the gene matches: 4. CDR3 in DNA: TGCGCCAGCAGTGAAGGGGGCGACTATGGCTACACCTTC. Protein: CASSEGGDYGYTF.

This clonotype was detected only a few times. This chain links TRBV9 with TRBJ2-5; D is ambiguous. Trimming took 4 bases from V and 5 from J, leaving 24 bases between them. Germline V CDR1 and CDR2: SGDLS, YYNGEE. This CDR3 contains 17 residues. CDR3 region: CASSPEVTSGDRETQYF. CDR3 bases: TGTGCCAGCAGCCCTGAGGTAACTTCCGGTGATCGGGAGACCCAGTACTTC.

This clonotype was recorded many times. The V and J genes are TRBV20-1 and TRBJ2-5; D is uncertain. Trimming pared 5 bases from V and 9 bases from J, leaving 22 bases between. CDR3 size: 14 residues. Germline CDR1 DFQATT, CDR2 SNEGSKA (reference sequence). The CDR3 loop reads CSAGKDARVEAQYF. CDR3 bases: TGCAGTGCTGGAAAGGACGCCCGAGTCGAGGCCCAGTACTTC.

CDR3 residues: CASSIARASFRDGTEAFF. The DNA of the CDR3 is TGTGCCAGTAGTATAGCCCGGGCGAGTTTCAGGGACGGTACTGAAGCTTTCTTT. The chain recombines TRBV19 with TRBJ1-1; a possible D gene is TRBD1 (5 bases). V was pared by 1 base and J by 5 bases, with 23 bases between. Per germline, CDR1 LNHDA and CDR2 SQIVND (reference sequence). This CDR3 region has 18 residues.

In its sample, this clonotype was seen many times. The chain couples TRBV7-6 to TRBJ2-7; TRBD2 aligns across 16 bases. The germline gives CDR1 SGHVS, CDR2 FNYEAQ. V was clipped by 3 bases and J by 2 bases; unmatched bases: 7. CDR3 length: 18 residues. The CDR3 DNA is TGTGCCAGCAGCTTGAGGGGACTAGCGGGGGGGGGAACCTACGAGCAGTACTTC. Translated: CASSLRGLAGGGTYEQYF.

The chain couples TRBV5-1 to TRBJ2-5, with D possibly TRBD1 on 6 matching bases. Germline V CDR1 and CDR2: SGHRS, YFSETQ. There are 15 residues in the CDR3. V dropped 0 bases and J dropped 2 bases, with 11 bases sitting between them. The CDR3 reads CASSLGDRRQETQYF. For the CDR3, the DNA is TGCGCCAGCAGCTTGGGTGACAGGAGACAAGAGACCCAGTACTTC.

This clonotype was observed a handful of times. This rearrangement joins TRBV5-6 to TRBJ1-4; TRBD1 agrees at 7 bases. V gave up 0 bases and J gave up 12 bases; unmatched junction bases: 8. The CDR3 is made up of 14 amino acids. Germline CDR1 is SGHDT and CDR2 is YYEEEE. CDR3 sequence: CASSLADRAAELFF. The DNA of the CDR3 is TGTGCCAGCAGCTTGGCTGACAGGGCTGCTGAACTGTTTTTT.

The table lists this clonotype with many counts. This chain uses TRBV3-1 with TRBJ1-3, with D hard to call. Germline V gene lookup returns CDR1 LGHDT and CDR2 YNNKEL (reference sequence). Trimming stripped 1 base from V and 1 base from J, with 5 bases between. The CDR3 is 14 amino acids. The CDR3: CASSQAGSGNTIYF. In DNA form, the CDR3 reads TGTGCCAGCAGCCAAGCCGGGTCTGGAAACACCATATATTTT.

The J gene is TRBJ2-2, the V gene TRBV29-1; D might be TRBD1 (5 bases). V was clipped by 8 bases and J by 4 bases, with 8 bases between them. The CDR3 is made up of 11 amino acids. Germline assignment: CDR1 SQVTM and CDR2 ANQGSEA. CDR3 coding DNA: TGCAGCATCAGGGCCACCGGGGAGCTGTTTTTT. Protein: CSIRATGELFF.

This clonotype was seen many times. The chain carries TRBV6-5 and TRBJ2-1; unclear D gene. The V gene's germline CDR1 is MNHEY and CDR2 SVGAGI. V was pared by 0 bases and J by 2 bases, with 14 bases between. This CDR3 has 17 residues. The CDR3: CASSYSGTRGAYNEQFF. CDR3 bases: TGTGCCAGCAGTTACTCGGGCACACGAGGTGCCTACAATGAGCAGTTCTTC.

This clonotype has at least ten counts. The chain has TRBV3-1 and TRBJ1-1; 12 bases are shared with TRBD1. Germline assignment: CDR1 LGHDT and CDR2 YNNKEL (reference sequence). The CDR3 extends over 14 amino acids. The V segment lost 3 bases and the J segment 8 bases; nucleotides outside the gene matches: 4. This CDR3 reads CASSQGTGGVEAFF. The CDR3 DNA reads as TGTGCCAGCAGCCAGGGGACAGGGGGCGTAGAAGCTTTCTTT.

V gene TRBV20-1 combines with J gene TRBJ2-7; a weak D match, TRBD2 (5 bases). Trimming took 5 bases from V and 4 from J, leaving 12 bases between them. Per germline, CDR1 DFQATT and CDR2 SNEGSKA (reference sequence). This CDR3 region has 12 residues. The CDR3 loop reads CSAAGLRYEQYF. CDR3 nucleotides: TGCAGTGCTGCGGGCCTTCGTTACGAGCAGTACTTC.

This clonotype was found a few times. This could be a read error, since a much larger clone is one nucleotide away. The gene calls are TRBV6-9 and TRBJ1-1; unclear D gene. The length of the CDR3 is 14 residues. Germline V CDR1 and CDR2: MNHGY, SVAAGI. The CDR3: CASSYWLGNTGAFF. Here the CDR3 DNA reads TGTGCCAGCAGTTACTGGCTGGGGAACACTGGAGCTTTCTTT.

A few counts support this clonotype. This chain uses TRBV4-2 with TRBJ2-1, with D unclear. V gave up 0 bases and J gave up 5 bases, with 11 bases separating them. The CDR3 runs 15 residues. In germline, CDR1 is LGHNA, CDR2 YNFKEQ. CDR3 in amino acids: CASSQDLPVNNEQFF. Here the CDR3 DNA reads TGTGCCAGCAGCCAAGATCTGCCGGTGAACAATGAGCAGTTCTTC.

The chain combines TRBV7-8 with TRBJ2-2; no reliable D call. The CDR3 has 15 amino acids. Germline CDR1 and CDR2: SGHVS and FQNEAQ. V lost 5 bases, J lost 1 base, and 11 bases lay in between. CDR3 sequence (DNA): TGTGCCAGCAGCCCGGGTCGTCTGAACACCGGGGAGCTGTTTTTT. It encodes CASSPGRLNTGELFF.

This chain links TRBV10-3 with TRBJ2-1; tentatively, D is TRBD2 (6 bases). The better agreement between TRBJ2-7 and the DNA end casts doubt on the J call. Looked up from germline, CDR1 is ENHRY and CDR2 is SYGVKD. The CDR3 totals 16 residues. The CDR3 DNA reads TGTGCCATCTCAAAAGGTGGGGACTTTCTATACAATGAGCAGTACTTC. Its translation is CAISKGGDFLYNEQYF.

The V call is TRBV18, the J call TRBJ2-7; TRBD1 aligns across 7 bases. The V and J ends lost 3 bases and 7 bases, in that order; junction bases with no gene match: 9. Per the germline V gene, CDR1 is KGHSH and CDR2 is LQKENI. The CDR3 extends over 14 amino acids. CDR3: CASSPAEQGWEQYF. The DNA for the CDR3 is TGTGCCAGCTCACCGGCTGAACAGGGGTGGGAGCAGTACTTC.

This clonotype was seen repeatedly, ten times or more. This rearrangement joins TRBV3-1 to TRBJ2-7; 11 bases are a match to TRBD2. CDR3 length equals 16 residues. In germline, CDR1 is LGHDT, CDR2 YNNKEL (reference sequence). The trim removed 4 bases at V and 2 bases at J, leaving 7 bases unmatched. DNA for the CDR3: TGTGCCAGCAGCCCCGGGGGTAGCGGGGGGGCCTACGAGCAGTACTTC. This encodes CASSPGGSGGAYEQYF.

This clonotype occurred a few times. The chain uses TRBV24-1 and TRBJ2-2, with D tentatively TRBD1 or TRBD2 (5 bases each). This CDR3 has 19 residues. V was pared by 2 bases and J by 7 bases, with 25 bases between. The germline CDR1 and CDR2 sequences are KGHDR and SFDVKD. The CDR3 nucleotides read TGTGCCACCAGTGATTCGACCGGGACCCTGATAGGTATTGGCGGGGAGCTGTTTTTT. As protein: CATSDSTGTLIGIGGELFF.

This clonotype was picked up many times. The rearrangement links TRBV20-1 to TRBJ1-1; 7 bases align to TRBD1. Germline lookup yields CDR1 DFQATT and CDR2 SNEGSKA (reference sequence). J was trimmed by 8 bases and V by 5 bases; bases with no gene match: 8. CDR3 length: 12 amino acids. CDR3 protein: CSAQEGGQEAFF. DNA of the CDR3: TGCAGTGCTCAGGAGGGGGGACAGGAAGCTTTCTTT.

This clonotype turned up a few times. This chain connects TRBV12-3 or TRBV12-4 to TRBJ2-2; 9 bases align to TRBD2. The CDR3 has 15 amino acids. The J segment lost 0 bases and the V segment lost 8 bases, leaving 4 bases of the junction unmatched. CDR3 in amino acids: CASPRGGSNTGELFF. In DNA form, the CDR3 reads TGTGCCAGCCCGCGGGGGGGGTCGAACACCGGGGAGCTGTTTTTT.

With regard to this clonotype: A much more abundant neighbour one base away suggests this may be a read error. The chain uses TRBV20-1 and TRBJ2-2; the match to TRBD1 covers 9 bases. The length of the CDR3 is 15 residues. Germline lookup yields CDR1 DFQATT and CDR2 SNEGSKA (reference sequence). The DNA of the CDR3 is TGCAGTGCTAGTAGGACAGGGGTGGACACCGGGGAGCCGTTTTTT. Protein product: CSASRTGVDTGEPFF.

The chain has TRBV5-4 and TRBJ1-2, with TRBD1 as a possible D gene (6 bases). The ends were cut back, 4 bases at V and 6 bases at J, with 13 bases in the middle. Germline V gene data show CDR1 as SGHNT and CDR2 as YYREEE (reference sequence). This CDR3 spans 13 amino acids. The DNA for the CDR3 is TGTGCCAGCAGCCCGGAAACAGGGAATGGCTACACCTTC. Translation gives CASSPETGNGYTF.

In its sample, this clonotype was seen many times. V usage is TRBV27 and J usage is TRBJ2-3; 7 nucleotides align to TRBD1. Germline V gene lookup returns CDR1 MNHEY and CDR2 SMNVEV (reference sequence). J gave up 5 bases and V 5 bases, and 10 bases lay outside the gene matches. The CDR3 contains 15 residues. DNA for the CDR3: TGTGCCAGCAGTGCCCGGACAGGATCCAGAGATACGCAGTATTTT. Translated, it gives CASSARTGSRDTQYF.

This clonotype came up a few times. This rearrangement joins TRBV4-1 to TRBJ1-5, with D perhaps TRBD1 (5 bases). Germline V gene data show CDR1 as MGHRA and CDR2 as YSYEKL. This CDR3 has 16 residues. V was pared by 1 base and J by 6 bases, with 16 bases between. CDR3 amino acids: CASSQVRQILSQPQHF. The CDR3 DNA reads as TGCGCCAGCAGCCAAGTTCGACAGATTTTAAGTCAGCCCCAGCATTTT.

Ten or more counts support this clonotype. This chain uses TRBV3-1 with TRBJ1-2, with D unclear. The V end lost 1 base, the J end lost 8 bases, and 5 bases lay between the germline ends. Germline CDR1 LGHDT, CDR2 YNNKEL (reference sequence). The CDR3 extends over 11 amino acids. The CDR3 loop is CASSQGAGYTF. The CDR3 nucleotides read TGTGCCAGCAGCCAAGGTGCCGGCTACACCTTC. The full variable domain, in which reference TRBV3-1 and TRBJ1-2 provide the parts outside the CDR3, is DTAVSQTPKYLVTQMGNDKSIKCEQNLGHDTMYWYKQDSKKFLKIMFSYNNKELIINETVPNRFSPKSPDKAHLNLHINSLELGDSAVYFCASSQGAGYTFGSGTRLTVV.

Only a few counts were recorded for this clonotype. The V gene is TRBV20-1, the J gene TRBJ2-1; D possibly corresponds to TRBD2 (6 bases). V shed 7 bases and J shed 15 bases, with 13 bases lying between them. Germline CDR1 is DFQATT and CDR2 is SNEGSKA (reference sequence). There are 9 residues in the CDR3. CDR3 amino acids: CSDGGTPFF. In DNA form, the CDR3 reads TGCAGTGACGGAGGGACCCCGTTCTTC.